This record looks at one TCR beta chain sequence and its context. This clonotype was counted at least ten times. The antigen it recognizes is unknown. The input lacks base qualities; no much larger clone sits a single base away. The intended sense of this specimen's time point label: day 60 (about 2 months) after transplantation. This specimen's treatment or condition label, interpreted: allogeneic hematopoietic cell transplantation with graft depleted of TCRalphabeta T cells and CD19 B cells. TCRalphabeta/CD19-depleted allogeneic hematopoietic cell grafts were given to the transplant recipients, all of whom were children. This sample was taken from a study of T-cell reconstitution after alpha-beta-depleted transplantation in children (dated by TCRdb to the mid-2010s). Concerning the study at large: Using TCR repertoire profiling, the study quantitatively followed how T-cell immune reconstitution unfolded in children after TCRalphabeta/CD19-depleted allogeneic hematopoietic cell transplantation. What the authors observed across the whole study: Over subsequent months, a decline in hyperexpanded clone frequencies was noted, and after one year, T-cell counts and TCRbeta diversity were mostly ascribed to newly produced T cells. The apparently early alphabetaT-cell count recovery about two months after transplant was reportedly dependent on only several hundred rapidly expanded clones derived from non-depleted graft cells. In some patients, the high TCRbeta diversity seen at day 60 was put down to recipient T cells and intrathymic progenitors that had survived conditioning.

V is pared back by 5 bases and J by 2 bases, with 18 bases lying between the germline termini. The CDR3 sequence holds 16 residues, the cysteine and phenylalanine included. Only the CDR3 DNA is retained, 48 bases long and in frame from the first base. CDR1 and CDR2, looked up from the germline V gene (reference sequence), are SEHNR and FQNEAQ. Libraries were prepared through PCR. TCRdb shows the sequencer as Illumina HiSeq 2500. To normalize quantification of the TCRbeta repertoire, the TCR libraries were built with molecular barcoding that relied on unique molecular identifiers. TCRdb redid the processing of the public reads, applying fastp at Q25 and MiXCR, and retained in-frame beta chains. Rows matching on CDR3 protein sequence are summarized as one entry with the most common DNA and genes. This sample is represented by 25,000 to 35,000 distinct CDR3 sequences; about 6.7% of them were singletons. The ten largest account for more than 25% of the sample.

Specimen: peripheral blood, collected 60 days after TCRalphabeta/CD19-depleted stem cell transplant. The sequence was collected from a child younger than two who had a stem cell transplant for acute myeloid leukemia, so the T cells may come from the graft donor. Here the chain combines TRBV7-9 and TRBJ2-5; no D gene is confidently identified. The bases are TGTGCCAGCAGCCCGAAGGTCGGACCGGTACAAGAGACCCAGTACTTC. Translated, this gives CASSPKVGPVQETQYF.